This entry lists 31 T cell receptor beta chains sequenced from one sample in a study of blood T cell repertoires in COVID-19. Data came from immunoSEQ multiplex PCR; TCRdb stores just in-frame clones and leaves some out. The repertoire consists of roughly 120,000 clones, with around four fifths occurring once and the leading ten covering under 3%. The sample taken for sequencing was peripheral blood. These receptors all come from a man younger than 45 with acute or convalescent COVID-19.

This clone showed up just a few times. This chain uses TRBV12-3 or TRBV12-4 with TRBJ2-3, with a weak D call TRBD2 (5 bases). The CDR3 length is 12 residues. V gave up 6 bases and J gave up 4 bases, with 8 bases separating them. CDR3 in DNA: TGTGCCAGCAGCCTGAGGGCAGATACGCAGTATTTT. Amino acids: CASSLRADTQYF.

The CDR3 bases are TGTGCCAGCAGCGCGAAAAGGGGACAGGGTTTGGGCACTTACGAGCAGTACTTC. Translating gives CASSAKRGQGLGTYEQYF. The chain combines TRBV5-4 with TRBJ2-7; 9 nucleotides line up with TRBD1. This CDR3 has 18 residues. The trim removed 4 bases at V and 4 bases at J, leaving 18 bases unmatched. CDR1 and CDR2 (germline): SGHNT, YYREEE (reference sequence).

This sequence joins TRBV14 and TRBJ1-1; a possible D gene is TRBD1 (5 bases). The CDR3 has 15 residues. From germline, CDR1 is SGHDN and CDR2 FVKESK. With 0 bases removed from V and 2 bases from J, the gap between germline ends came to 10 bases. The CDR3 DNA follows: TGTGCCAGCAGCCAAGAAAGGGGAATTAACACTGAAGCTTTCTTT. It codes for CASSQERGINTEAFF.

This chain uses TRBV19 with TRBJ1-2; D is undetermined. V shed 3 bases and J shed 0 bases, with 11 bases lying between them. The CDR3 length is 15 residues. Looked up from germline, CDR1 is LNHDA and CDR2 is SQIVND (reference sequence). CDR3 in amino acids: CASSITLGPNYGYTF. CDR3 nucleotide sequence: TGTGCCAGTAGTATCACTCTTGGGCCTAACTATGGCTACACCTTC.

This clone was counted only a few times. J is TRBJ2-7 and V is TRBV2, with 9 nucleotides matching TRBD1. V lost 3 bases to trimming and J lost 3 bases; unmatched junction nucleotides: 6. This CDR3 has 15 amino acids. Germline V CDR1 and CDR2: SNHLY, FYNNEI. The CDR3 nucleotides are TGTGCCAGCAGTGAGGGACAGGGAAGTTTCTACGAGCAGTACTTC. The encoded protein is CASSEGQGSFYEQYF.

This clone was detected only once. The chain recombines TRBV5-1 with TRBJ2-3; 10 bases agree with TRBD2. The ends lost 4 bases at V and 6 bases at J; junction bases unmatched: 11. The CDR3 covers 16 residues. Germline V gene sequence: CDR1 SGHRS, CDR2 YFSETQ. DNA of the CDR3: TGCGCCAGCAGCCCCGGGGAGCGGGAGGGCCGGGATACGCAGTATTTT. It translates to CASSPGEREGRDTQYF.

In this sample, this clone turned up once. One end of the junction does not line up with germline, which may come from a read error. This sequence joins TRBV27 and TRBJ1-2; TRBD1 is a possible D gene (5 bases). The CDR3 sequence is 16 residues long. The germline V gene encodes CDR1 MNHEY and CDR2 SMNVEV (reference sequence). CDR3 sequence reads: CASSLSGLRGSYGYTF. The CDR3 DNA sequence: TGTGCCAGCAGTCTATCAGGGTTGCGGGGATCTTATGGCTACACCTTC.

CDR3: CASSRTGTGGNEKLFF. CDR3 bases: TGTGCCAGCAGTAGAACAGGGACGGGGGGTAATGAAAAACTGTTTTTT. The J gene is TRBJ1-4, the V gene TRBV27; D is possibly TRBD1 (6 bases). Germline values: CDR1 MNHEY, CDR2 SMNVEV (reference sequence). V lost 5 bases and J 4 bases, leaving 17 bases between the germline ends. CDR3 length: 16 amino acids.

This CDR3 is CASSGAGGNEQFF. The CDR3 nucleotides read TGCGCCAGCAGTGGAGCAGGGGGGAATGAGCAGTTCTTC. The chain combines TRBV5-1 with TRBJ2-1; perhaps TRBD1 as D (7 bases). This CDR3 has 13 amino acids. CDR1 is SGHRS, CDR2 YFSETQ, per germline. Trimming shortened V by 5 bases and J by 7 bases, and 13 bases separated the two germline ends.

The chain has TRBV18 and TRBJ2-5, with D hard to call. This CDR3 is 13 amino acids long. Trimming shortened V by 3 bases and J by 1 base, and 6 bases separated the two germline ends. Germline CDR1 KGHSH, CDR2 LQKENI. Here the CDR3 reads CASSPTLQETQYF. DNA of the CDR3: TGTGCCAGCTCACCCACTCTCCAAGAGACCCAGTACTTC.

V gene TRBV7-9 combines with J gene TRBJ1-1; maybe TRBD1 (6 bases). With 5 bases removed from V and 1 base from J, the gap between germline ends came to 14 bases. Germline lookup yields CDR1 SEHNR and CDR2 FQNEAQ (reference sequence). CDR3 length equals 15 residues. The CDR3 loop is CASSRGGLPNTEAFF. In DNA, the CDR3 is TGTGCCAGCAGCCGCGGGGGCCTTCCGAACACTGAAGCTTTCTTT.

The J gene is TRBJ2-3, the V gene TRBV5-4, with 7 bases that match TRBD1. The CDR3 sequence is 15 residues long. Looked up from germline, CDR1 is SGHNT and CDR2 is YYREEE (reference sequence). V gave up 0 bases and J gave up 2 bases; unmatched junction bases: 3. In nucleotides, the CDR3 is TGTGCCAGCAGCTTGGCAGGGGGTTACACAGATACGCAGTATTTT. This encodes CASSLAGGYTDTQYF.

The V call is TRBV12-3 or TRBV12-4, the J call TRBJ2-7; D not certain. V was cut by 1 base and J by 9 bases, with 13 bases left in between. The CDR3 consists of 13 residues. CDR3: CASSLEANSRQYF. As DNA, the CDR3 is TGTGCCAGCAGTTTAGAAGCCAATTCTCGGCAGTACTTC.

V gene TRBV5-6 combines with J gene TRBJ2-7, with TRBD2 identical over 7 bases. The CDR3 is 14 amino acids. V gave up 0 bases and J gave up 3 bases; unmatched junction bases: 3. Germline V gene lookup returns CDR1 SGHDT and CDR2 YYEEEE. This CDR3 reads CASSLGGLIYEQYV. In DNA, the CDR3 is TGTGCCAGCAGCTTGGGGGGACTAATCTACGAGCAGTACGTC.

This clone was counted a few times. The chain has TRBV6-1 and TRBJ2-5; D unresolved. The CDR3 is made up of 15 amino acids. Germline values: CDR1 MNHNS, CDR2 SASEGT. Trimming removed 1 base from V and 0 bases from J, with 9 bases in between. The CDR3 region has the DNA TGTGCCAGCAGTGAAGATGCACTGTACCAAGAGACCCAGTACTTC. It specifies CASSEDALYQETQYF.

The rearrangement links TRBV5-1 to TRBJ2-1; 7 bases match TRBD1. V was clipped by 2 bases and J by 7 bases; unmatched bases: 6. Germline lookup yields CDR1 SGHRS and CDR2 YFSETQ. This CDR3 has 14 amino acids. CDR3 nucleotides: TGCGCCAGCAGCTTCCGACAGGGTAAGAATGAGCAGTTCTTC. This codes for CASSFRQGKNEQFF.

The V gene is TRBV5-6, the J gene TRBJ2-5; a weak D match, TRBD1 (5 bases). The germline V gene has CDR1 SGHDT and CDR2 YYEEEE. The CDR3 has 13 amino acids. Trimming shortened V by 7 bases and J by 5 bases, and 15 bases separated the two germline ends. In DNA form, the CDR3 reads TGTGCCAGCGGTTTCAGGGTAGGGGAGACCCAGTACTTC. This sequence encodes CASGFRVGETQYF.

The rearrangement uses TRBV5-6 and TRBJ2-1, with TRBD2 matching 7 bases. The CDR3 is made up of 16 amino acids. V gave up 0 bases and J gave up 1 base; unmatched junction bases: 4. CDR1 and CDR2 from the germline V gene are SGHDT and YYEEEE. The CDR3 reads CASSLDRGESYNEQFF. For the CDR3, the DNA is TGTGCCAGCAGCTTGGATCGGGGGGAATCCTACAATGAGCAGTTCTTC.

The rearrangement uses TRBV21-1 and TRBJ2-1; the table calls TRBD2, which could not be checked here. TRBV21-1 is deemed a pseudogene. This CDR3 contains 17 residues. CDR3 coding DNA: TGTGCCAGCAGCCTCAAATCGGACTTTCTGAACGGCAATGAGCAGTTCTTC. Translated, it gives CASSLKSDFLNGNEQFF.

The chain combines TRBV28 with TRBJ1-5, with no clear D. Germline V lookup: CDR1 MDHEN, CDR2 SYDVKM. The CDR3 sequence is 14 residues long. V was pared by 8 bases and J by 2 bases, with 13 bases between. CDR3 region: CASQTVRGNQPQHF. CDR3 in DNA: TGTGCCAGCCAAACGGTGCGCGGCAATCAGCCCCAGCATTTT.

The CDR3 region has the DNA TGTGCCAGCAGTTCATTAAACGATTTGGGTCGGGGAGGAGCTTTCTTT. This translates into CASSSLNDLGRGGAFF. This sequence joins TRBV6-5 and TRBJ1-1; no definite D call. The CDR3 spans 16 residues. With 4 bases removed from V and 10 bases from J, the gap between germline ends came to 25 bases. Germline CDR1 MNHEY, CDR2 SVGAGI.

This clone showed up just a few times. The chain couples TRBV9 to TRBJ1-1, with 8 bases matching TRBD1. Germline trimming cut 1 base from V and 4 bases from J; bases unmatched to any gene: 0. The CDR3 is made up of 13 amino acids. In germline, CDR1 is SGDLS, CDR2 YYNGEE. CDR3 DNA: TGTGCCAGCAGCGTAACAGGGGGCACTGAAGCTTTCTTT. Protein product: CASSVTGGTEAFF.

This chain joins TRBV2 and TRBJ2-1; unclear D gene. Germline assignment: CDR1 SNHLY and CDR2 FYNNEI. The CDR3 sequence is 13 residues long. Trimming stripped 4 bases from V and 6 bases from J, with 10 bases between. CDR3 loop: CASSGLGGNEQFF. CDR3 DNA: TGTGCCAGCAGTGGTCTAGGTGGCAATGAGCAGTTCTTC.

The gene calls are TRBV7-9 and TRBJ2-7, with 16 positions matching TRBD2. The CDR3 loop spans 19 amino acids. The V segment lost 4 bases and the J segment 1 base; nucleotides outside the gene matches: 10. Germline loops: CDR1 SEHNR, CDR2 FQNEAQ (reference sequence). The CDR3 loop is CASSSSGTSGGAGSYEQYF. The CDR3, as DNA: TGTGCCAGCAGCTCCTCCGGGACTAGCGGGGGGGCCGGTTCCTACGAGCAGTACTTC.

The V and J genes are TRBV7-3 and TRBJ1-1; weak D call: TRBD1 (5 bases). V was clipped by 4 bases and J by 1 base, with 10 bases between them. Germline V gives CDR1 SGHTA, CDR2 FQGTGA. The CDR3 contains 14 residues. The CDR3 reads CASSSLGQNTEAFF. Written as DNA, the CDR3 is TGTGCCAGCAGCTCTCTAGGACAGAACACTGAAGCTTTCTTT. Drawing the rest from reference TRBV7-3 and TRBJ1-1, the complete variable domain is GAGVSQTPSNKVTEKGKYVELRCDPISGHTALYWYRQSLGQGPEFLIYFQGTGAADDSGLPNDRFFAVRPEGSVSTLKIQRTERGDSAVYLCASSSLGQNTEAFFGQGTRLTVV.

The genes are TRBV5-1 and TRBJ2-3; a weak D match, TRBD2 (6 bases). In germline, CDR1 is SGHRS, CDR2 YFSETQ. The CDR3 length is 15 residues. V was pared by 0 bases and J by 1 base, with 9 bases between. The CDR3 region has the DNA TGCGCCAGCAGCTTGGTGGCTAGCGGCACAGATACGCAGTATTTT. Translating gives CASSLVASGTDTQYF. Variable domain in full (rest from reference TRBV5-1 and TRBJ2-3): KAGVTQTPRYLIKTRGQQVTLSCSPISGHRSVSWYQQTPGQGLQFLFEYFSETQRNKGNFPGRFSGRQFSNSRSEMNVSTLELGDSALYLCASSLVASGTDTQYFGPGTRLTVL.

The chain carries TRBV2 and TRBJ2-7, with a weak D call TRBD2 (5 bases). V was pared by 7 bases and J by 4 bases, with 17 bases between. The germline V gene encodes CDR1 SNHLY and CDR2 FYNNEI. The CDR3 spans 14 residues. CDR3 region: CASILGRNEYEQYF. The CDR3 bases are TGTGCCAGCATCCTGGGGAGAAATGAGTACGAGCAGTACTTC.

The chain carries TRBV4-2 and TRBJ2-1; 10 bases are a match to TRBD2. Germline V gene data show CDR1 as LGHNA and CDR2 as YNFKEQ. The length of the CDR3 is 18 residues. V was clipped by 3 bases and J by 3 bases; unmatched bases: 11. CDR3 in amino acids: CASSQERIGLADYNEQFF. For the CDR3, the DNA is TGTGCCAGCAGCCAGGAAAGAATCGGACTAGCGGACTACAATGAGCAGTTCTTC.

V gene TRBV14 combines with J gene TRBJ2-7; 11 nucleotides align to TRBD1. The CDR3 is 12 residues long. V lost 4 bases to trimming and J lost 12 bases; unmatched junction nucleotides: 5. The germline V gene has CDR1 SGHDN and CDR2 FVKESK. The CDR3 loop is CASSPPGQGVYV. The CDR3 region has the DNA TGTGCCAGCAGCCCACCGGGACAGGGGGTGTACGTC.

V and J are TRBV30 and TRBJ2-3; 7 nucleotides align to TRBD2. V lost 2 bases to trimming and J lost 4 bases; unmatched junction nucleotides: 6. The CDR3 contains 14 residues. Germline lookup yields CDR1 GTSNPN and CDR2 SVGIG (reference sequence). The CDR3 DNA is TGTGCCTGGAGTAATGGCGGGGGAGCAGATACGCAGTATTTT. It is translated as CAWSNGGGADTQYF.

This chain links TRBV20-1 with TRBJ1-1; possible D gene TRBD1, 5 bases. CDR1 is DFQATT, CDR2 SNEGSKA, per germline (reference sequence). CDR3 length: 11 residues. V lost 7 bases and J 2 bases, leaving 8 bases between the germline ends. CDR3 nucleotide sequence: TGCAGTGTGCAGGGAAACACTGAAGCTTTCTTT. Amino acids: CSVQGNTEAFF.